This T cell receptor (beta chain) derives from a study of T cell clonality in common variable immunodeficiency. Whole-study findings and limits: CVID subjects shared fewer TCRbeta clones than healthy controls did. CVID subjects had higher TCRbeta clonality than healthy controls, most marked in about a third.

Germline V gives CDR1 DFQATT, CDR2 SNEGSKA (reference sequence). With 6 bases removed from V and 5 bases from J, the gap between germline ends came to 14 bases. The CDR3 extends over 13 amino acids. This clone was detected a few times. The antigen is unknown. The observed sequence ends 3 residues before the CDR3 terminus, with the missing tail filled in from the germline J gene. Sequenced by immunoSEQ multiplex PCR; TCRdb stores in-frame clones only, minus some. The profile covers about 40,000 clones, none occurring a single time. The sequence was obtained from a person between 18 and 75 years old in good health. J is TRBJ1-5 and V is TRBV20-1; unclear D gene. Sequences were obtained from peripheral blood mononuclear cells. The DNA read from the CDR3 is TGCAGTGCCAATTTAATTGCGGATCAGCCC. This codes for CSANLIADQP. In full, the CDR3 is CSANLIADQPQHF.